These 32 T cell receptor beta chains share one sample of origin, sequenced in a study of T cell responses to AZD1222 COVID-19 vaccine. Produced via immunoSEQ multiplex PCR; TCRdb's table is partial and in-frame only. The repertoire includes approximately 140,000 clones, approximately 88% of them detected once, and approximately 15% sits in the top ten. The sample here was peripheral blood, taken on day 0 of AZD1222 vaccination. These receptor sequences come from an adult in good health.

V and J are TRBV5-5 and TRBJ1-5, with unresolved D. This CDR3 has 16 residues. Per the germline V gene, CDR1 is SGHKS and CDR2 is YYEKEE (reference sequence). The V and J ends lost 1 base and 5 bases respectively, with 16 bases between them. CDR3 amino acids: CASSLLSEYNYQPQHF. The DNA of the CDR3 is TGTGCCAGCAGCTTGCTATCCGAATACAATTATCAGCCCCAGCATTTT.

The chain couples TRBV12-3 or TRBV12-4 to TRBJ2-7; no clear D. The CDR3 spans 13 residues. V was clipped by 2 bases and J by 2 bases, with 7 bases between them. In nucleotides, the CDR3 is TGTGCCAGCAGTTTAAACGGGCCCTACGAGCAGTACTTC. Encoded protein: CASSLNGPYEQYF.

The chain has TRBV11-2 and TRBJ2-7; 8 nucleotides agree with TRBD2. The ends lost 8 bases at V and 2 bases at J; junction bases unmatched: 14. This CDR3 comprises 16 residues. Germline lookup yields CDR1 SGHAT and CDR2 FQNNGV. The DNA for the CDR3 is TGTGCCAGCTATGAGGCGGGGGGCCCTACACCCTACGAGCAGTACTTC. This gives the protein CASYEAGGPTPYEQYF.

The chain joins TRBV7-9 to TRBJ1-2, with a possible D match to TRBD1 (6 bases). Trimming pared 1 base from V and 6 bases from J, leaving 15 bases between. CDR1 and CDR2 from the germline V gene are SEHNR and FQNEAQ (reference sequence). This CDR3 comprises 15 residues. The CDR3 DNA is TGTGCCAGCAGCTTAGTCGGTGACAGGCAGAATGGCTACACCTTC. Its translation is CASSLVGDRQNGYTF.

The V and J genes are TRBV16 and TRBJ1-2; no reliable D call. Trimming took 5 bases from V and 4 from J, leaving 8 bases between them. The CDR3 contains 12 residues. Germline V lookup: CDR1 KGHSY, CDR2 FQNENV. CDR3 DNA sequence: TGTGCCAGCAGCAAGCCCAGCTATGGCTACACCTTC. It translates to CASSKPSYGYTF.

This chain uses TRBV6-5 with TRBJ1-4; 9 nucleotides align to TRBD1. Losses at the gene ends were 8 bases for V and 3 bases for J; bases not matched to a gene: 1. Looked up from germline, CDR1 is MNHEY and CDR2 is SVGAGI. The CDR3 has 13 amino acids. CDR3 protein: CASGQGPNEKLFF. In DNA, the CDR3 is TGTGCCAGCGGACAGGGGCCTAATGAAAAACTGTTTTTT.

Details on this clone: Within the sample, other DNA sequences also encode this same CDR3. The chain has TRBV2 and TRBJ1-1; a weak D match, TRBD1 (6 bases). Germline CDR1 reads SNHLY; CDR2 reads FYNNEI. Deletions cut 5 bases from V and 1 base from J, with 8 bases between. CDR3 length: 13 residues. The chain's CDR3 is CASSSQGNTEAFF. The CDR3 DNA follows: TGTGCCAGCAGTTCACAGGGGAACACTGAAGCTTTCTTT.

This CDR3 is CASSGDRGEQYF. CDR3 nucleotides: TGTGCCAGCAGTGGGGACAGGGGCGAGCAGTACTTC. The rearrangement uses TRBV2 and TRBJ2-7; 10 bases match TRBD1. After removal of 4 bases from V and 6 bases from J, the junction contained 0 bases not matched to a gene. This CDR3 spans 12 amino acids. Germline assignment: CDR1 SNHLY and CDR2 FYNNEI. Using reference TRBV2 and TRBJ2-7 for the parts outside the CDR3, the full variable domain is EPEVTQTPSHQVTQMGQEVILRCVPISNHLYFYWYRQILGQKVEFLVSFYNNEISEKSEIFDDQFSVERPDGSNFTLKIRSTKLEDSAMYFCASSGDRGEQYFGPGTRLTVT.

The J gene is TRBJ1-2, the V gene TRBV6-5; TRBD1 matches at 10 bases. Per the germline V gene, CDR1 is MNHEY and CDR2 is SVGAGI. With V trimmed by 5 bases and J by 4 bases, 1 base remained unmatched. There are 13 residues in the CDR3. In DNA, the CDR3 is TGTGCCAGCAGTCGGGACAGGGGCTATGGCTACACCTTC. Protein sequence: CASSRDRGYGYTF.

V and J are TRBV7-2 and TRBJ2-5; TRBD2 matches at 11 bases. Germline CDR1 SGHTA, CDR2 FQGNSA. The CDR3 is 16 residues long. Germline trimming cut 3 bases from V and 6 bases from J; bases unmatched to any gene: 9. CDR3 bases: TGTGCCAGCAGCTTTAGCCTAGCGGGGGGCGAAAAGACCCAGTACTTC. This sequence encodes CASSFSLAGGEKTQYF.

J is TRBJ2-7 and V is TRBV19, with no clear D. Per germline, CDR1 LNHDA and CDR2 SQIVND (reference sequence). The CDR3 contains 14 residues. The V and J ends lost 1 base and 3 bases respectively, with 10 bases between them. The CDR3 coding sequence is TGTGCCAGTAGTATAGGCTTGTGGATCTACGAGCAGTACTTC. It translates to CASSIGLWIYEQYF.

This rearrangement joins TRBV5-1 to TRBJ1-1; D ambiguous. The germline V gene encodes CDR1 SGHRS and CDR2 YFSETQ. Trimming cost V 2 bases and J 1 base, with 9 bases left between them. This CDR3 is 14 amino acids long. The CDR3 coding sequence is TGCGCCAGCAGCTTATTTTTCCGGAACACTGAAGCTTTCTTT. This gives the protein CASSLFFRNTEAFF.

This clone was observed a few times. The V and J genes are TRBV14 and TRBJ2-1; tentatively, D is TRBD1 or TRBD2 (5 bases each). Germline V gene sequence: CDR1 SGHDN, CDR2 FVKESK. Trimming took 4 bases from V and 3 from J, leaving 16 bases between them. The CDR3 covers 16 residues. In DNA, the CDR3 is TGTGCCAGCAGCCCAACCAGGGCGGGCGGCTACAATGAGCAGTTCTTC. It codes for CASSPTRAGGYNEQFF.

CDR3 sequence: CASSGTSALNTGELFF. CDR3 in DNA: TGTGCCAGCAGCGGGACTAGCGCCCTTAACACCGGGGAGCTGTTTTTT. This chain joins TRBV7-2 and TRBJ2-2; 10 bases match TRBD2. The ends lost 5 bases at V and 2 bases at J; junction bases unmatched: 5. CDR1 is SGHTA, CDR2 FQGNSA, per germline. The CDR3 consists of 16 residues. Together with reference TRBV7-2 and TRBJ2-2, the CDR3 gives the full variable domain: GAGVSQSPSNKVTEKGKDVELRCDPISGHTALYWYRQSLGQGLEFLIYFQGNSAPDKSGLPSDRFSAERTGGSVSTLTIQRTQQEDSAVYLCASSGTSALNTGELFFGEGSRLTVL.

This clone appeared once. This rearrangement joins TRBV19 to TRBJ2-7, with 7 bases aligning to TRBD2. The CDR3 is 15 residues long. J lost 1 base, V lost 3 bases, and 6 bases had no gene match. In germline, CDR1 is LNHDA, CDR2 SQIVND (reference sequence). This CDR3 reads CASSIRLAYSYEQYF. CDR3 bases: TGTGCCAGTAGTATCCGACTAGCCTATTCCTACGAGCAGTACTTC.

The rearrangement uses TRBV7-2 and TRBJ1-3; D remains unclear. V was trimmed by 5 bases and J by 0 bases, leaving 11 bases between them. The V gene's germline CDR1 is SGHTA and CDR2 FQGNSA. The CDR3 runs 15 residues. CDR3 in DNA: TGTGCCAGCAGCCCACGGACGGCCTCTGGAAACACCATATATTTT. Its translation: CASSPRTASGNTIYF.

This clone was recorded once. The DNA of the CDR3 is TGTGCCAGCAGCCTCCACGGGACAGGGGTTCAAGCTTTCTTT. As protein: CASSLHGTGVQAFF. J is TRBJ1-1 and V is TRBV14, with 10 bases that match TRBD1. CDR1 is SGHDN and CDR2 is FVKESK in the germline V gene. The trim removed 4 bases at V and 9 bases at J, leaving 8 bases unmatched. There are 14 residues in the CDR3.

The chain carries TRBV4-2 and TRBJ1-5; D gene unclear. Trimming removed 0 bases at V and 2 bases at J, with 8 bases between. Germline V gene sequence: CDR1 LGHNA, CDR2 YNFKEQ. The length of the CDR3 is 15 residues. The CDR3 loop reads CASSQDFGGNQPQHF. CDR3 DNA: TGTGCCAGCAGCCAAGATTTTGGGGGCAATCAGCCCCAGCATTTT.

V usage is TRBV6-4 and J usage is TRBJ1-6; 7 positions agree with TRBD1. Trimming at V came to 5 bases and at J to 7 bases, leaving 5 bases not matched to a gene. CDR3 length: 14 amino acids. Looked up from germline, CDR1 is MRHNA and CDR2 is SNTAGT. CDR3 sequence (DNA): TGTGCCAGCAGTCACAGGGGTGGGAATTCACCCCTCCACTTT. It specifies CASSHRGGNSPLHF.

The gene calls are TRBV6-5 and TRBJ1-1; no clear D. The CDR3 runs 13 residues. The ends were cut back, 2 bases at V and 11 bases at J, with 15 bases in the middle. CDR1 is MNHEY, CDR2 SVGAGI, per germline. CDR3 loop: CASSYQPRSMAFF. CDR3 DNA: TGTGCCAGCAGTTACCAACCCCGGTCGATGGCTTTCTTT.

This clone was detected once. The chain couples TRBV10-3 to TRBJ1-2, with D possibly being TRBD1 (6 bases). The CDR3 extends over 12 amino acids. CDR1 ENHRY and CDR2 SYGVKD come from the germline V gene. The CDR3: CVSGRGGYGYTF. The CDR3 nucleotides are TGTGTCTCGGGCAGGGGAGGCTATGGCTACACCTTC.

The V call is TRBV7-2, the J call TRBJ2-7; 14 nucleotides align to TRBD2. This CDR3 contains 16 residues. The J segment lost 7 bases and the V segment lost 1 base, leaving 6 bases of the junction unmatched. The germline gives CDR1 SGHTA, CDR2 FQGNSA. This CDR3 reads CASSLVRLAGGREQYF. CDR3 bases: TGTGCCAGCAGCTTAGTGAGACTAGCGGGGGGGCGAGAGCAGTACTTC.

This clone appeared a single time. V usage is TRBV4-1 and J usage is TRBJ2-7; 10 bases map to TRBD2. Germline V gene sequence: CDR1 MGHRA, CDR2 YSYEKL. This CDR3 is built from 14 residues. Trimming removed 6 bases from V and 4 bases from J; junction bases left unmatched: 6. CDR3: CASRATSGTYEQYF. CDR3 in DNA: TGCGCCAGCAGGGCAACTAGCGGGACTTACGAGCAGTACTTC.

This chain connects TRBV12-3 or TRBV12-4 to TRBJ1-1, with 8 positions matching TRBD1. The CDR3 sequence is 13 residues long. V trimming: 6 bases; J trimming: 4 bases; junction bases outside the gene matches: 4. The CDR3 here is CASSPTGVTEAFF. CDR3 nucleotide sequence: TGTGCCAGCAGCCCGACAGGGGTCACTGAAGCTTTCTTT.

This chain uses TRBV18 with TRBJ1-4, with 12 bases identical to TRBD1. CDR1 is KGHSH, CDR2 LQKENI, per germline. The CDR3 consists of 17 residues. The trim removed 5 bases at V and 2 bases at J, leaving 6 bases unmatched. The CDR3 spells CASSAGQGASTNEKLFF. CDR3 bases: TGTGCCAGCTCAGCGGGACAGGGGGCATCGACTAATGAAAAACTGTTTTTT.

This clone was observed a few times. This chain joins TRBV29-1 and TRBJ1-1; 7 nucleotides match TRBD1. The CDR3 loop spans 13 amino acids. Trimming cost V 7 bases and J 0 bases; bases outside gene matches: 5. Germline CDR1 reads SQVTM; CDR2 reads ANQGSEA. This CDR3 is CSGEGAVNTEAFF. The CDR3 region has the DNA TGCAGCGGTGAGGGGGCAGTGAACACTGAAGCTTTCTTT. The whole variable domain, filled in from reference TRBV29-1 and TRBJ1-1, reads SAVISQKPSRDICQRGTSLTIQCQVDSQVTMMFWYRQQPGQSLTLIATANQGSEATYESGFVIDKFPISRPNLTFSTLTVSNMSPEDSSIYLCSGEGAVNTEAFFGQGTRLTVV.

The rearrangement uses TRBV16 and TRBJ1-2, with D unresolved. V was shortened by 4 bases and J by 2 bases, with 8 bases between the two germline ends. There are 13 residues in the CDR3. Germline CDR1 reads KGHSY; CDR2 reads FQNENV. The CDR3 reads CASSPQKNYGYTF. Written as DNA, the CDR3 is TGTGCCAGCAGCCCACAGAAGAACTATGGCTACACCTTC. The variable domain in full, completed from reference TRBV16 and TRBJ1-2, reads GEEVAQTPKHLVRGEGQKAKLYCAPIKGHSYVFWYQQVLKNEFKFLISFQNENVFDETGMPKERFSAKCLPNSPCSLEIQATKLEDSAVYFCASSPQKNYGYTFGSGTRLTVV.

The chain combines TRBV6-5 with TRBJ2-7; 11 nucleotides align to TRBD2. This CDR3 has 15 residues. The V segment lost 5 bases and the J segment 3 bases; nucleotides outside the gene matches: 6. Germline V gives CDR1 MNHEY, CDR2 SVGAGI. As DNA, the CDR3 is TGTGCCAGCAGTCCCCCCGGGACTAGCGGCTACGAGCAGTACTTC. The encoded protein is CASSPPGTSGYEQYF.

V and J are TRBV28 and TRBJ2-5; D remains ambiguous. CDR3 length equals 13 residues. Germline lookup yields CDR1 MDHEN and CDR2 SYDVKM. V shed 4 bases and J shed 5 bases, with 11 bases lying between them. The CDR3 bases are TGTGCCAGCAGTTCCCCAGCTCTGGAGACCCAGTACTTC. Amino acid sequence: CASSSPALETQYF.

The chain combines TRBV5-4 with TRBJ1-3, with D maybe TRBD1 (6 bases). Trimming left V 4 bases short and J 4 bases short, with 9 bases between. CDR1 SGHNT and CDR2 YYREEE come from the germline V gene (reference sequence). This CDR3 is built from 13 residues. The CDR3 DNA sequence: TGTGCCAGCAGCCCAGGGGTCGGAAACACCATATATTTT. This translates into CASSPGVGNTIYF.

The chain uses TRBV19 and TRBJ1-2; D ambiguous. Trimming shortened V by 6 bases and J by 2 bases, and 4 bases separated the two germline ends. Germline CDR1 is LNHDA and CDR2 is SQIVND (reference sequence). The CDR3 runs to 11 residues. As DNA, the CDR3 is TGTGCCAGTAGAGAGAACTATGGCTACACCTTC. Protein sequence: CASRENYGYTF.

The V call is TRBV5-1, the J call TRBJ1-1; maybe TRBD1 (6 bases). V lost 1 base to trimming and J lost 0 bases, with 7 bases between them. Germline loops: CDR1 SGHRS, CDR2 YFSETQ. The CDR3 length is 14 residues. CDR3 protein: CASSLRGMNTEAFF. As DNA, the CDR3 is TGCGCCAGCAGCTTGAGGGGGATGAACACTGAAGCTTTCTTT.